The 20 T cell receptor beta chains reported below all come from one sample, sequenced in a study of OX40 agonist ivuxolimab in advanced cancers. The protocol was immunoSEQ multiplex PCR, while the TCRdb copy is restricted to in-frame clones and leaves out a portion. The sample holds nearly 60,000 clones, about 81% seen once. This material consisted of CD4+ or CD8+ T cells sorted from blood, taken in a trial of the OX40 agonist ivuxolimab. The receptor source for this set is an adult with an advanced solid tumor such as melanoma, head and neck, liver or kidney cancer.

This CDR3 is CASSPSDRVEQYF. The CDR3 nucleotides are TGTGCCAGCTCACCATCGGACAGGGTTGAGCAGTACTTC. The chain joins TRBV18 to TRBJ2-7; 8 positions match TRBD1. With 2 bases clipped from V and 7 bases from J, the junction kept 4 bases outside the gene matches. CDR3 size: 13 residues. Germline values: CDR1 KGHSH, CDR2 LQKENI.

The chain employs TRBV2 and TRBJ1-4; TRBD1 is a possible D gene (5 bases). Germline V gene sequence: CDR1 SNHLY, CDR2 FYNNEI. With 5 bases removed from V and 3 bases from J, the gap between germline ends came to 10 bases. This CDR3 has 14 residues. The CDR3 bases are TGTGCCAGCAGTCCCGGGGGGGCTAATGAAAAACTGTTTTTT. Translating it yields CASSPGGANEKLFF.

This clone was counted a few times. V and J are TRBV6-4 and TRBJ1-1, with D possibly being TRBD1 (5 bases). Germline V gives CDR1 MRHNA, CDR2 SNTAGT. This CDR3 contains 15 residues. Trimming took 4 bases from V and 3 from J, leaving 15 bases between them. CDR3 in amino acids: CASSATDGADTEAFF. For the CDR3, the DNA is TGTGCCAGCAGTGCCACCGACGGGGCTGACACTGAAGCTTTCTTT.

The CDR3 here is CASSESKNRWNTEAFF. Written as DNA, the CDR3 is TGCGCCAGCAGTGAGTCGAAGAACAGATGGAACACTGAAGCTTTCTTT. The gene calls are TRBV10-1 and TRBJ1-1; D is undetermined. Trimming removed 0 bases at V and 1 base at J, with 12 bases between. Germline loops: CDR1 WNHNN, CDR2 SYGVQD (reference sequence). This CDR3 comprises 16 residues.

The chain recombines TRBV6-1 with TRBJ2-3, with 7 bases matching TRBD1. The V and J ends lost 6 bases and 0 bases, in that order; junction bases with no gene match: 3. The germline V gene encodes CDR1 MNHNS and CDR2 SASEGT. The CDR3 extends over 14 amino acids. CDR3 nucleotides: TGTGCCAGCAGATGGGACAGAAGCACAGATACGCAGTATTTT. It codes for CASRWDRSTDTQYF.

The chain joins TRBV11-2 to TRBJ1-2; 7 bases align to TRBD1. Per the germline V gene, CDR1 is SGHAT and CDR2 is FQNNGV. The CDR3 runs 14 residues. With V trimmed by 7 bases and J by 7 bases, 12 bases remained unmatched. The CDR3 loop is CASTTDRAVSGYTF. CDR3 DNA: TGTGCCAGCACCACCGACAGGGCCGTTTCTGGCTACACCTTC. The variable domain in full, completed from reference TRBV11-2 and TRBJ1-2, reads EAGVAQSPRYKIIEKRQSVAFWCNPISGHATLYWYQQILGQGPKLLIQFQNNGVVDDSQLPKDRFSAERLKGVDSTLKIQPAKLEDSAVYLCASTTDRAVSGYTFGSGTRLTVV.

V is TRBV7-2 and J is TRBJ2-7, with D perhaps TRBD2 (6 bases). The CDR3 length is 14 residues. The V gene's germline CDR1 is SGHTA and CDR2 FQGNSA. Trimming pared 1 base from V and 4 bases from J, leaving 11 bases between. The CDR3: CASSLVGGSYEQYF. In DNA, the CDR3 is TGTGCCAGCAGCTTAGTGGGGGGAAGTTACGAGCAGTACTTC.

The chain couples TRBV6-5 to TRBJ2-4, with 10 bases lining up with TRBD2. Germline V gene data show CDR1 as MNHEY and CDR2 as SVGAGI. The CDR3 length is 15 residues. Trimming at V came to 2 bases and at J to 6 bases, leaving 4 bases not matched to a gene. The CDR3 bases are TGTGCCAGCAGTTACCAGCGGGGGGGCATAAACATTCAGTACTTC. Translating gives CASSYQRGGINIQYF.

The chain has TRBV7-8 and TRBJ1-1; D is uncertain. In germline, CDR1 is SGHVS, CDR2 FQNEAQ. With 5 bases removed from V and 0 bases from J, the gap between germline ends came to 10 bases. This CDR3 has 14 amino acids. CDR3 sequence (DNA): TGTGCCAGCAGCCCTAGCGGCTTGAACACTGAAGCTTTCTTT. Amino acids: CASSPSGLNTEAFF. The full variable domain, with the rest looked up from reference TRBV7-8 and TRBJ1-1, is GAGVSQSPRYKVAKRGQDVALRCDPISGHVSLFWYQQALGQGPEFLTYFQNEAQLDKSGLPSDRFFAERPEGSVSTLKIQRTQQEDSAVYLCASSPSGLNTEAFFGQGTRLTVV.

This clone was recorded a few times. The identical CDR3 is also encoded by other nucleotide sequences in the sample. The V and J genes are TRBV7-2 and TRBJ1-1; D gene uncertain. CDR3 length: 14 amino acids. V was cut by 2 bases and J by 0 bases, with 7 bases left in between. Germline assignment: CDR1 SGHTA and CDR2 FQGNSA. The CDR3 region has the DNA TGTGCCAGCAGCTTAAGCGGGGTGAACACTGAAGCTTTCTTT. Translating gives CASSLSGVNTEAFF.

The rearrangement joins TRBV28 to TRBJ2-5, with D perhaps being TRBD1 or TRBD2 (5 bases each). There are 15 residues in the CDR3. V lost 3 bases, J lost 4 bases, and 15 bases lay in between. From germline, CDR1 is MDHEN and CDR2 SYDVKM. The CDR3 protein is CASSFFEGFGETQYF. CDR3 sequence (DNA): TGTGCCAGCAGTTTTTTCGAGGGGTTTGGAGAGACCCAGTACTTC.

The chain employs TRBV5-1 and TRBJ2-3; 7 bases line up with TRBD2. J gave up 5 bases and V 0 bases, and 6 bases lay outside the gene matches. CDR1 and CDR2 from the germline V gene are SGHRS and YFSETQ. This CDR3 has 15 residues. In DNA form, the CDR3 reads TGCGCCAGCAGCTTGGCCCTGGCGGGGGAAGATACGCAGTATTTT. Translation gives CASSLALAGEDTQYF.

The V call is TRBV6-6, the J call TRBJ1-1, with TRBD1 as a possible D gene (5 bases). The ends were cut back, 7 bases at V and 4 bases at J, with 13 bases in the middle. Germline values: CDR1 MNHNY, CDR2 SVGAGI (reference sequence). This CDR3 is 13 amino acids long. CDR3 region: CASTWGGSTEAFF. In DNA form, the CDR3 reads TGTGCCAGCACATGGGGCGGGAGCACTGAAGCTTTCTTT.

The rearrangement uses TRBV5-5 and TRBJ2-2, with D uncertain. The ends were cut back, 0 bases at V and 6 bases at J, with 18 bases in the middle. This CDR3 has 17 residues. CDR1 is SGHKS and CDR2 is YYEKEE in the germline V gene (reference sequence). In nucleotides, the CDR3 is TGTGCCAGCAGCTTGGCCGGGCTTGAGACCCGCCCCGGGGAGCTGTTTTTT. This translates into CASSLAGLETRPGELFF.

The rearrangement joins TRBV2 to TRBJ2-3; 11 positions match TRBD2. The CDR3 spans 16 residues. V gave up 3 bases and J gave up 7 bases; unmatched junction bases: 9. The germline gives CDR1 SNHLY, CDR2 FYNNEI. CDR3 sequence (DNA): TGTGCCAGCAGTGACTTTAGCGGGGGGGCTTTAAATACGCAGTATTTT. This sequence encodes CASSDFSGGALNTQYF.

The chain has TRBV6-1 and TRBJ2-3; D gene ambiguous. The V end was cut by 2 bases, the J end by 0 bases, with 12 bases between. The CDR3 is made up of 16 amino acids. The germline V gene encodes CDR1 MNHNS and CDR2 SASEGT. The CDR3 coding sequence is TGTGCCAGCAGTGAACAGGCGGATCCGAGCACAGATACGCAGTATTTT. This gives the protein CASSEQADPSTDTQYF.

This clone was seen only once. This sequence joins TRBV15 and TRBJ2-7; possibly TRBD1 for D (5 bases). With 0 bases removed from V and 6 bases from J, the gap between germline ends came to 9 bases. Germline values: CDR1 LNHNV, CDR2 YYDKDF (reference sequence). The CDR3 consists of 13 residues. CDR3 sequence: CATSRDRDSEQYF. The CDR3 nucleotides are TGTGCCACCAGCAGAGATAGAGACAGCGAGCAGTACTTC.

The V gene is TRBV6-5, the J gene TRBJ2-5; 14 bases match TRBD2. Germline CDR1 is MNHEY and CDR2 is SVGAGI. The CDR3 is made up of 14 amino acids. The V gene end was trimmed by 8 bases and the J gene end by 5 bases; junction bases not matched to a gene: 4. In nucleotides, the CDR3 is TGTGCCAGCGAGACTAGCGGGGGGGCGGAGACCCAGTACTTC. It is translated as CASETSGGAETQYF.

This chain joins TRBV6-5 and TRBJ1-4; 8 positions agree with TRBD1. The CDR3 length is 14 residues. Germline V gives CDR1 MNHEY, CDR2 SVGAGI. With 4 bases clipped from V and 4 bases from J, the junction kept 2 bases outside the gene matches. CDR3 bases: TGTGCCAGCAGTTGGGACAGGCTTAATGAAAAACTGTTTTTT. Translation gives CASSWDRLNEKLFF.

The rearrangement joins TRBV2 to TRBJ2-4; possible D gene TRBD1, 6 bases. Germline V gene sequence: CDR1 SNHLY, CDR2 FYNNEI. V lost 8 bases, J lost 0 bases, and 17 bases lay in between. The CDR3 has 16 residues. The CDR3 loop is CASGVPFRGAKNIQYF. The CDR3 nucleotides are TGTGCCAGCGGGGTGCCTTTCAGGGGAGCCAAAAACATTCAGTACTTC.